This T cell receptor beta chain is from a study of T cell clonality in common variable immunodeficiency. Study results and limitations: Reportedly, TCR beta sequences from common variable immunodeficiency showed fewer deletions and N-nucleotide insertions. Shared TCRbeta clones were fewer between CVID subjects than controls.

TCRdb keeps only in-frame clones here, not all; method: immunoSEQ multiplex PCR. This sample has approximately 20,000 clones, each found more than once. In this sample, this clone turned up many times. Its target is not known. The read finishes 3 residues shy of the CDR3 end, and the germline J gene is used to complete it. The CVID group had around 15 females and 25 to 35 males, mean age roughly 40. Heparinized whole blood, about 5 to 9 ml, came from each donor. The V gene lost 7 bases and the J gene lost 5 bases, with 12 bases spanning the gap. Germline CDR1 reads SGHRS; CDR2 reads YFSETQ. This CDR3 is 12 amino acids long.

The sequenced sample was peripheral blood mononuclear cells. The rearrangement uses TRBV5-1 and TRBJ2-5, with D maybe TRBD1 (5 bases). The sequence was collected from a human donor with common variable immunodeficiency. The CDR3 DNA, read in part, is TGCGCCAGCTGGGGCGGCAGGGAGACC. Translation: CASWGGRET. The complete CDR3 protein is CASWGGRETQYF.